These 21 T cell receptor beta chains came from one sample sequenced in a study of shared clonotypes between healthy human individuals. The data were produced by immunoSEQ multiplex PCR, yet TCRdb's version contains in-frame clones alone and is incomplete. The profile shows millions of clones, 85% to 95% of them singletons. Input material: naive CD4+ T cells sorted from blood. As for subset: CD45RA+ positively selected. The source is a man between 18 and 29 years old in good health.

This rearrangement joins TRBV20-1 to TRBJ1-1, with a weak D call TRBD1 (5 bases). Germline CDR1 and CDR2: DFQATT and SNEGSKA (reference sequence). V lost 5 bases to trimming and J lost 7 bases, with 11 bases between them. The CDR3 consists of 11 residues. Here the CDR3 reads CSAQGSGEAFF. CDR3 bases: TGCAGTGCTCAGGGTTCGGGTGAAGCTTTCTTT.

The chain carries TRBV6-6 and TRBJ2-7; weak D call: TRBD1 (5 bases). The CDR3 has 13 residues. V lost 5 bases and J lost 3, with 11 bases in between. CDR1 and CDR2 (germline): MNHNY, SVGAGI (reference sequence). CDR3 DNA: TGTGCCAGCAGTCCGGAAGGGGACTACGAGCAGTACTTC. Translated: CASSPEGDYEQYF.

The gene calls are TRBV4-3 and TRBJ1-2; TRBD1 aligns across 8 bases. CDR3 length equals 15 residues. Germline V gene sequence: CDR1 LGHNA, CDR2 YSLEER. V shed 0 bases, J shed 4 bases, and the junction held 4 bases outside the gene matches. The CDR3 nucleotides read TGCGCCAGCAGCCAAGAAATACAGGGGGGCTATGGCTACACCTTC. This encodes CASSQEIQGGYGYTF.

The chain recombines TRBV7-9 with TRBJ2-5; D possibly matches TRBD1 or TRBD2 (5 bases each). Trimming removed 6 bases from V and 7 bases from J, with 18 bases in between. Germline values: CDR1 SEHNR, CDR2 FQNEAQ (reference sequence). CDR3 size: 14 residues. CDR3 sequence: CASSPGGPVGTQYF. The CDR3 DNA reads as TGTGCCAGCAGTCCTGGGGGTCCTGTGGGGACCCAGTACTTC.

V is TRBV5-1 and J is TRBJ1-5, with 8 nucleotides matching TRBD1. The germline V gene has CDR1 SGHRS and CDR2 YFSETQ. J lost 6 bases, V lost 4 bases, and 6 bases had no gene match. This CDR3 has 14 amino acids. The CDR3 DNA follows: TGCGCCAGCAGCACGACAGGGGACGGTCAGCCCCAGCATTTT. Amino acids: CASSTTGDGQPQHF.

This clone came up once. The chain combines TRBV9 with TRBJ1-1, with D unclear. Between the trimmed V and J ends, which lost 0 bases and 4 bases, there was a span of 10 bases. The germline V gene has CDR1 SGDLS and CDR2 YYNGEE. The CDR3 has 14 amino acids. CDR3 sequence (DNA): TGTGCCAGCAGCGTAGCAACAGCAACCACTGAAGCTTTCTTT. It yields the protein CASSVATATTEAFF.

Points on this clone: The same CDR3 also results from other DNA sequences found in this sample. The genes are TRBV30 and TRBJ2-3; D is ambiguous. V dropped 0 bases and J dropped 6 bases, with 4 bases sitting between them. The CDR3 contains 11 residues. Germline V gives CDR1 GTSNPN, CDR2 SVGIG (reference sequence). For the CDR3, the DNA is TGTGCCTGGAGTGTACACGATACGCAGTATTTT. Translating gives CAWSVHDTQYF.

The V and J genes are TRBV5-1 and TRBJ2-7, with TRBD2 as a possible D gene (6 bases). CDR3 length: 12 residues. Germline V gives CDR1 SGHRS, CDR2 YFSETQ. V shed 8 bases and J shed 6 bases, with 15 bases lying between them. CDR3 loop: CASGESGGEQYF. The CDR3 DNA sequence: TGCGCCAGTGGGGAGTCCGGGGGCGAGCAGTACTTC.

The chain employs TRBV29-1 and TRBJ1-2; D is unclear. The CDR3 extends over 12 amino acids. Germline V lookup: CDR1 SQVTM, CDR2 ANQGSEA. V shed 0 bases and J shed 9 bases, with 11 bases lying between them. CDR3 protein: CSVEDQRRSYTF. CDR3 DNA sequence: TGCAGCGTTGAAGATCAAAGGAGGAGCTACACCTTC. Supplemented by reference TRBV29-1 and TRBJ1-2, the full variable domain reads SAVISQKPSRDICQRGTSLTIQCQVDSQVTMMFWYRQQPGQSLTLIATANQGSEATYESGFVIDKFPISRPNLTFSTLTVSNMSPEDSSIYLCSVEDQRRSYTFGSGTRLTVV.

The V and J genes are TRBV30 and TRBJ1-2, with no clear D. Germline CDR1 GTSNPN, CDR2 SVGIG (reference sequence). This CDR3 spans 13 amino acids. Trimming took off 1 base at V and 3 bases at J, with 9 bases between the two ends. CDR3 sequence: CAWSASSDYGYTF. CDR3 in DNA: TGTGCCTGGAGTGCCTCCTCAGACTATGGCTACACCTTC.

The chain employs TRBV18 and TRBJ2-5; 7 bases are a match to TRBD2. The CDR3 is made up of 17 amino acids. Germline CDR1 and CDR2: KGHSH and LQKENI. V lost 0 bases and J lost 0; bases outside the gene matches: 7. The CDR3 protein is CASSPPGWLADQETQYF. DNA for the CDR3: TGTGCCAGCTCACCACCGGGTTGGCTAGCGGACCAAGAGACCCAGTACTTC.

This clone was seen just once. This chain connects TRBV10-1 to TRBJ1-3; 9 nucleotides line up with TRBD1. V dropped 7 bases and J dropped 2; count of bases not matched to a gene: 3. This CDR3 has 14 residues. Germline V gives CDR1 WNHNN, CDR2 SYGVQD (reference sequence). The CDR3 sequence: CASMGTGTGNTIYF. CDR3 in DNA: TGCGCCAGCATGGGGACAGGGACTGGAAACACCATATATTTT.

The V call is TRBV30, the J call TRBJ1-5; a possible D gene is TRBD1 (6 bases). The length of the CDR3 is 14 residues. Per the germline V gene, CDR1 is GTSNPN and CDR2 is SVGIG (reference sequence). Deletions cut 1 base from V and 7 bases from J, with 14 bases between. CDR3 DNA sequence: TGTGCCTGGAGTGGAGGGGGGGCAGGGCAGCCCCAGCATTTT. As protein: CAWSGGGAGQPQHF. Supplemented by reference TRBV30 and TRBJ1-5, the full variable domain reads SQTIHQWPATLVQPVGSPLSLECTVEGTSNPNLYWYRQAAGRGLQLLFYSVGIGQISSEVPQNLSASRPQDRQFILSSKKLLLSDSGFYLCAWSGGGAGQPQHFGDGTRLSIL.

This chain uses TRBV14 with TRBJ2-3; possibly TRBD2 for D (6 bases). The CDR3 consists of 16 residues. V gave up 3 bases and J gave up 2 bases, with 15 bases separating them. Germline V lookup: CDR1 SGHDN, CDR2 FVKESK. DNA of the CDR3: TGTGCCAGCAGCCAGGCCGGGAGACTTACCACAGATACGCAGTATTTT. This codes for CASSQAGRLTTDTQYF.

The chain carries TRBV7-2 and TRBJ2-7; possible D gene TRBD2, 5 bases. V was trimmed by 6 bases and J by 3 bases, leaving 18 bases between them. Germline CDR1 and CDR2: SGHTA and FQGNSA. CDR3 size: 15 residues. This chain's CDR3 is CASSLIAGNNYEQYF. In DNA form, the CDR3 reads TGTGCCAGCAGTTTAATTGCGGGCAATAACTACGAGCAGTACTTC.

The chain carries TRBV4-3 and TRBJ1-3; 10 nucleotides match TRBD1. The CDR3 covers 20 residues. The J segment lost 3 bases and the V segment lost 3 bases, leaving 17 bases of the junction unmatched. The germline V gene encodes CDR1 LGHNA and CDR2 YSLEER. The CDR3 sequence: CASSQASGQGVSVGGNTIYF. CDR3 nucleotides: TGCGCCAGCAGCCAGGCGAGCGGACAGGGGGTGTCCGTGGGTGGAAACACCATATATTTT.

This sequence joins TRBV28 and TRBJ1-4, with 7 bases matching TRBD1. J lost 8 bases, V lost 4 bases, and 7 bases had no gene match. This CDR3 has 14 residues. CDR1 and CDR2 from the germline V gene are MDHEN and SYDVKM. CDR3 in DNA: TGTGCCAGCAGTTCAGGGGGGAGTAGGGAAAAACTGTTTTTT. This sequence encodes CASSSGGSREKLFF.

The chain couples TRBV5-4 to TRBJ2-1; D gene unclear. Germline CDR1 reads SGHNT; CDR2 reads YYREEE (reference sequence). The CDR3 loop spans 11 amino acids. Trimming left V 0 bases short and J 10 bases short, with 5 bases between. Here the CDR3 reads CASSLETEQFF. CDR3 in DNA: TGTGCCAGCAGCTTGGAGACAGAGCAGTTCTTC.

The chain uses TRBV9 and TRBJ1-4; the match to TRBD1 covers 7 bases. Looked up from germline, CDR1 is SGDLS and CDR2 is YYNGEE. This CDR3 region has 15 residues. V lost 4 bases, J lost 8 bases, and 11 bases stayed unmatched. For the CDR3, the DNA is TGTGCCAGCAGCCCCACACAGGGGCCGGGCGAAAAACTGTTTTTT. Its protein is CASSPTQGPGEKLFF.

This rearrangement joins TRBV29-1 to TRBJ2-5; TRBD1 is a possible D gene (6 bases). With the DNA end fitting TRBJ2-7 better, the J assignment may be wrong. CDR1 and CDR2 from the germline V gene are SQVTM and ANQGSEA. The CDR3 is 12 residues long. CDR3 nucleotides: TGCAGCGTTCGGGACACCCCCTACGAGCAGTACTTC. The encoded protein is CSVRDTPYEQYF.

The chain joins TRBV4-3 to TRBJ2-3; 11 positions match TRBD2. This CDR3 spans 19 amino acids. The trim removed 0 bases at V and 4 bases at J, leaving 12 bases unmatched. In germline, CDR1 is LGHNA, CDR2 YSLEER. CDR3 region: CASSQERLAGGPRADTQYF. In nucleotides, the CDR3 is TGCGCCAGCAGCCAAGAACGGTTAGCGGGAGGGCCGAGGGCAGATACGCAGTATTTT.